Shown below are 22 T cell receptor beta chains from a single sample sequenced in a study of T cell changes during pregnancy in multiple sclerosis. Here immunoSEQ multiplex PCR was the method, and the copy in TCRdb shows in-frame clones only, minus some. The sample consists of about 79,000 clones, 90% to 95% of them appearing once. Sequences were derived from peripheral blood, sampled in the second trimester of pregnancy. These receptors were collected from a female donor in good health, enrolled as a control in a pregnancy study.

The chain joins TRBV7-2 to TRBJ1-2, with D unresolved. This CDR3 has 15 residues. Germline lookup yields CDR1 SGHTA and CDR2 FQGNSA. V gave up 1 base and J gave up 5 bases, with 14 bases separating them. The CDR3 loop is CASSLGASDAYGYTF. In DNA form, the CDR3 reads TGTGCCAGCAGCTTAGGGGCGTCCGATGCTTATGGCTACACCTTC.

This chain connects TRBV7-8 to TRBJ1-1; the D is unclear. The V end lost 2 bases, the J end lost 4 bases, and 2 bases lay between the germline ends. Germline CDR1 is SGHVS and CDR2 is FQNEAQ. The length of the CDR3 is 11 residues. The CDR3 DNA follows: TGTGCCAGCAGCTTACGCACTGAAGCTTTCTTT. Translating gives CASSLRTEAFF.

The chain carries TRBV2 and TRBJ1-3, with TRBD1 as a possible D gene (5 bases). The CDR3 is 15 amino acids. Trimming left V 4 bases short and J 2 bases short, with 12 bases between. CDR1 SNHLY and CDR2 FYNNEI come from the germline V gene. The CDR3 DNA reads TGTGCCAGCAGTGGTCCCGGGGGAACTGGAAACACCATATATTTT. This translates into CASSGPGGTGNTIYF.

This chain connects TRBV2 to TRBJ1-2, with D possibly being TRBD1 (5 bases). V lost 6 bases, J lost 4 bases, and 12 bases lay in between. Germline loops: CDR1 SNHLY, CDR2 FYNNEI. The CDR3 totals 13 residues. The CDR3 region has the DNA TGTGCCAGCAGGACCGACGGGGGCTATGGCTACACCTTC. Translating it yields CASRTDGGYGYTF.

The V gene is TRBV6-5, the J gene TRBJ1-4; possible D gene TRBD1, 5 bases. V lost 6 bases and J lost 3, with 11 bases in between. CDR3 size: 14 residues. The germline V gene encodes CDR1 MNHEY and CDR2 SVGAGI. The CDR3 sequence: CASSMDTANEKLFF. Written as DNA, the CDR3 is TGTGCCAGCAGCATGGACACCGCTAATGAAAAACTGTTTTTT.

The chain uses TRBV5-6 and TRBJ1-4; TRBD1 is a possible D gene (5 bases). The V end was cut by 1 base, the J end by 3 bases, with 13 bases between. This CDR3 has 16 residues. Germline V gives CDR1 SGHDT, CDR2 YYEEEE. The CDR3 DNA sequence: TGTGCCAGCAGCTTGCTGGTCGACAGATCTAATGAAAAACTGTTTTTT. Amino acid sequence: CASSLLVDRSNEKLFF.

DNA for the CDR3: TGTGCCAGTGGCCTCCGGACAGGGGTGTTGGGCTACACCTTC. This gives the protein CASGLRTGVLGYTF. The chain uses TRBV19 and TRBJ1-2; 9 bases are a match to TRBD1. CDR3 length: 14 amino acids. Germline CDR1 is LNHDA and CDR2 is SQIVND (reference sequence). The J segment lost 8 bases and the V segment lost 8 bases, leaving 12 bases of the junction unmatched.

This rearrangement joins TRBV27 to TRBJ1-1; the D gene is possibly TRBD1 (6 bases). The CDR3 covers 14 residues. CDR1 is MNHEY, CDR2 SMNVEV, per germline (reference sequence). Trimming removed 2 bases from V and 4 bases from J, with 11 bases in between. CDR3 sequence: CASSLSRGSTEAFF. CDR3 bases: TGTGCCAGCAGTTTAAGCAGGGGTAGCACTGAAGCTTTCTTT.

This sequence joins TRBV18 and TRBJ1-5; 10 bases fit TRBD1. The CDR3 is 16 amino acids. CDR1 is KGHSH and CDR2 is LQKENI in the germline V gene. J lost 1 base, V lost 2 bases, and 2 bases had no gene match. The CDR3 protein is CASSPRGQGSNQPQHF. The CDR3 coding sequence is TGTGCCAGCTCACCAAGGGGACAGGGGAGCAATCAGCCCCAGCATTTT.

The genes are TRBV19 and TRBJ1-5, with TRBD1 identical over 9 bases. CDR1 is LNHDA and CDR2 is SQIVND in the germline V gene (reference sequence). Trimming took 8 bases from V and 6 from J; bases not matched to a gene: 8. There are 14 residues in the CDR3. The CDR3 coding sequence is TGTGCCAGTCATACAGGACAGGGGTCTCAGCCCCAGCATTTT. It encodes CASHTGQGSQPQHF.

This chain connects TRBV7-8 to TRBJ1-4; D gene unclear. V was shortened by 1 base and J by 4 bases, with 16 bases between the two germline ends. The germline CDR1 and CDR2 sequences are SGHVS and FQNEAQ. CDR3 length: 17 amino acids. The CDR3 nucleotides are TGTGCCAGCAGCTTAGACATCCCTGGAGGCTTTAATGAAAAACTGTTTTTT. Translated: CASSLDIPGGFNEKLFF.

The chain joins TRBV6-5 to TRBJ2-5, with D perhaps TRBD1 (5 bases). The length of the CDR3 is 14 residues. Germline CDR1 and CDR2: MNHEY and SVGAGI. Trimming took 8 bases from V and 4 from J, leaving 17 bases between them. CDR3 sequence reads: CASRTPSGAETQYF. In DNA, the CDR3 is TGTGCCAGCCGAACTCCTAGTGGGGCAGAGACCCAGTACTTC.

V is TRBV19 and J is TRBJ2-5, with TRBD2 matching 13 bases. Germline CDR1 LNHDA, CDR2 SQIVND (reference sequence). This CDR3 region has 15 residues. The trim removed 9 bases at V and 2 bases at J, leaving 6 bases unmatched. The CDR3 DNA reads as TGTGCCAGCACCGGGACTAGCGGGGTACAAGAGACCCAGTACTTC. It encodes CASTGTSGVQETQYF.

V and J are TRBV19 and TRBJ1-2, with 9 bases matching TRBD1. Looked up from germline, CDR1 is LNHDA and CDR2 is SQIVND (reference sequence). With 7 bases clipped from V and 6 bases from J, the junction kept 6 bases outside the gene matches. CDR3 length: 13 residues. CDR3 bases: TGTGCCAGTATACCGGGACAGGGCCATGGCTACACCTTC. Amino acid sequence: CASIPGQGHGYTF.

The genes are TRBV19 and TRBJ1-5, with TRBD1 matching 7 bases. The CDR3 totals 14 residues. After removal of 10 bases from V and 4 bases from J, the junction contained 10 bases not matched to a gene. CDR1 is LNHDA and CDR2 is SQIVND in the germline V gene (reference sequence). CDR3: CATTLQQGNQPQHF. The CDR3 nucleotides read TGTGCCACAACCCTTCAACAGGGGAATCAGCCCCAGCATTTT.

The chain links TRBV7-2 to TRBJ1-3, with D unclear. The germline V and J ends were trimmed by 1 base and 0 bases, with 10 bases remaining between them. CDR3 length equals 16 residues. Germline V gene data show CDR1 as SGHTA and CDR2 as FQGNSA. CDR3 residues: CASSLVWAGSGNTIYF. The DNA for the CDR3 is TGTGCCAGCAGCTTAGTGTGGGCCGGCTCTGGAAACACCATATATTTT.

This clone was seen only once. The chain uses TRBV5-6 and TRBJ2-2; TRBD1 agrees at 10 bases. In germline, CDR1 is SGHDT, CDR2 YYEEEE. Trimming at V came to 3 bases and at J to 4 bases, leaving 3 bases not matched to a gene. The CDR3 loop spans 15 amino acids. This CDR3 reads CASSWGTGVTGELFF. DNA of the CDR3: TGTGCCAGCAGCTGGGGGACAGGGGTCACCGGGGAGCTGTTTTTT.

The rearrangement uses TRBV9 and TRBJ2-3; 7 nucleotides agree with TRBD1. J gave up 1 base and V 3 bases, and 8 bases lay outside the gene matches. The CDR3 consists of 16 residues. From germline, CDR1 is SGDLS and CDR2 YYNGEE. Here the CDR3 reads CASSGRQGRGTDTQYF. CDR3 in DNA: TGTGCCAGCAGCGGGCGACAGGGACGAGGCACAGATACGCAGTATTTT. The complete variable domain, with remaining parts taken from reference TRBV9 and TRBJ2-3, reads DSGVTQTPKHLITATGQRVTLRCSPRSGDLSVYWYQQSLDQGLQFLIQYYNGEERAKGNILERFSAQQFPDLHSELNLSSLELGDSALYFCASSGRQGRGTDTQYFGPGTRLTVL.

The chain has TRBV29-1 and TRBJ2-7; tentatively, D is TRBD1 (6 bases). V lost 3 bases and J 3 bases, leaving 12 bases between the germline ends. The CDR3 has 13 amino acids. Germline V gene data show CDR1 as SQVTM and CDR2 as ANQGSEA. The CDR3 DNA follows: TGCAGCGTTGACGGGACATCGGACTACGAGCAGTACTTC. Its translation: CSVDGTSDYEQYF.

The V call is TRBV12-5, the J call TRBJ2-3; TRBD1 matches 8 bases. This CDR3 is built from 14 residues. After removal of 6 bases from V and 5 bases from J, the junction contained 7 bases not matched to a gene. CDR1 and CDR2 (germline): LGHNT, FRNRAP. CDR3 residues: CASGPQGVKDTQYF. The DNA for the CDR3 is TGTGCTAGTGGCCCACAGGGGGTTAAAGATACGCAGTATTTT.

This chain connects TRBV4-2 to TRBJ2-7; unclear D gene. V lost 1 base and J lost 4, with 11 bases in between. This CDR3 has 14 amino acids. Germline CDR1 reads LGHNA; CDR2 reads YNFKEQ. The CDR3 DNA reads as TGTGCCAGCAGCCAAGCCATTTCGACTTACGAGCAGTACTTC. The encoded protein is CASSQAISTYEQYF.

The genes are TRBV27 and TRBJ2-5, with 11 nucleotides matching TRBD2. Germline CDR1 reads MNHEY; CDR2 reads SMNVEV (reference sequence). This CDR3 comprises 14 residues. The V and J ends lost 2 bases and 6 bases, in that order; junction bases with no gene match: 2. The CDR3 reads CASSLIAGGKTQYF. The CDR3 nucleotides are TGTGCCAGCAGTTTAATAGCGGGGGGGAAGACCCAGTACTTC.